This T cell receptor beta chain was recorded in a study of T cell responses to AZD1222 COVID-19 vaccine. The study, taken as a whole, reports: Only five to seven individuals given AZD1222 were seropositive at baseline.

Germline V gene lookup returns CDR1 ENHRY and CDR2 SYGVKD. V shed 3 bases and J 11 bases; nucleotides not matched to a gene: 6. CDR3 size: 12 residues. In the case of this clone: Its target is not known.

Data came from immunoSEQ multiplex PCR; TCRdb stores just in-frame clones and leaves some out. The data contain about 160,000 clones, under 95% of them singletons. The sequencing here drew on peripheral blood, taken on day 0 of MenACWY control vaccination. The rearrangement links TRBV10-3 to TRBJ1-1; 7 nucleotides align to TRBD1. This receptor was obtained from an adult in good health. This CDR3 reads CAISDRGNTAFF. The CDR3 bases are TGTGCCATCAGTGACAGGGGGAATACGGCTTTCTTT.